The 16 T cell receptor beta chains presented below share a single source sample, sequenced in a study of Ad26.COV2.S vaccination and SARS-CoV-2 variants. Profiling relied on immunoSEQ multiplex PCR, and the TCRdb table lists in-frame clones only, not all of them. The sample includes some 480,000 clones, around 90% seen only once; the top ten take about 13%. The treatment here: roughly 20 received Ad26.COV2.S at low or high dose, single or two shots; five or six received placebo; per-sample allocation not given. Samples came from day 63 after the first vaccine or placebo injection. Sequences were derived from peripheral blood, sampled in a trial of Ad26.COV2.S vaccine versus placebo. These receptors came from a person between 18 and 60 years old who received the Ad26.COV2.S COVID-19 vaccine or a placebo.

The V gene is TRBV28, the J gene TRBJ1-5; 9 nucleotides match TRBD1. With 6 bases clipped from V and 7 bases from J, the junction kept 10 bases outside the gene matches. This CDR3 is 15 amino acids long. Germline CDR1 reads MDHEN; CDR2 reads SYDVKM. CDR3: CASSPGQGPLQPQHF. CDR3 bases: TGTGCCAGCAGCCCTGGACAGGGGCCGTTACAGCCCCAGCATTTT.

The chain couples TRBV19 to TRBJ2-1; the D is unclear. This CDR3 contains 10 residues. Germline V gene data show CDR1 as LNHDA and CDR2 as SQIVND (reference sequence). Trimming took off 8 bases at V and 9 bases at J, with 8 bases between the two ends. The CDR3 region has the DNA TGTGCCAGTGGCGTGGGTGAGCAGTTCTTC. As protein: CASGVGEQFF. Supplemented by reference TRBV19 and TRBJ2-1, the full variable domain reads DGGITQSPKYLFRKEGQNVTLSCEQNLNHDAMYWYRQDPGQGLRLIYYSQIVNDFQKGDIAEGYSVSREKKESFPLTVTSAQKNPTAFYLCASGVGEQFFGPGTRLTVL.

The chain is built from TRBV30 and TRBJ1-2, with no clear D. The CDR3 totals 13 residues. V gave up 5 bases and J gave up 4 bases, with 14 bases separating them. In germline, CDR1 is GTSNPN, CDR2 SVGIG (reference sequence). The CDR3 reads CAWLPSDSYGYTF. Here the CDR3 DNA reads TGTGCCTGGTTACCGTCGGACTCCTATGGCTACACCTTC.

This chain uses TRBV3-1 (or the pseudogene TRBV3-2) with TRBJ2-7; TRBD2 matches at 7 bases. Germline CDR1 is LGHDT and CDR2 is YNNKEL (reference sequence). Trimming took 2 bases from V and 5 from J; bases not matched to a gene: 12. CDR3 size: 16 residues. In DNA, the CDR3 is TGTGCCAGCAGCCAAAGTTCTGGCGGGAGTGGCCACGAGCAGTACTTC. Translation gives CASSQSSGGSGHEQYF.

The V and J genes are TRBV6-6 and TRBJ1-1; no clear D gene. The germline CDR1 and CDR2 sequences are MNHNY and SVGAGI (reference sequence). This CDR3 comprises 16 residues. The V and J ends lost 2 bases and 1 base respectively, with 14 bases between them. The CDR3 DNA reads TGTGCCAGCAGTTACGGTTCTGGTCAGGCGAACACTGAAGCTTTCTTT. Its protein product is CASSYGSGQANTEAFF.

This chain links TRBV4-1 with TRBJ1-3; unclear D gene. This CDR3 has 17 amino acids. V was pared by 1 base and J by 0 bases, with 13 bases between. Germline CDR1 reads MGHRA; CDR2 reads YSYEKL. In DNA form, the CDR3 reads TGCGCCAGCAGCCAAGGAAGGTGGGTCAACTCTGGAAACACCATATATTTT. It encodes CASSQGRWVNSGNTIYF.

The rearrangement links TRBV5-1 to TRBJ1-2; D not resolved. In germline, CDR1 is SGHRS, CDR2 YFSETQ. With 7 bases removed from V and 7 bases from J, the gap between germline ends came to 17 bases. The CDR3 is made up of 13 amino acids. For the CDR3, the DNA is TGCGCCAGCGAGGGTGTGCTAGGTTCTGGCTACACCTTC. Translating it yields CASEGVLGSGYTF.

This clone showed up just once. This rearrangement joins TRBV5-1 to TRBJ2-5; unclear D gene. The germline gives CDR1 SGHRS, CDR2 YFSETQ. CDR3 length: 14 residues. Trimming cost V 5 bases and J 1 base, with 12 bases left between them. The CDR3 nucleotides read TGCGCCAGCAGGGAAGAGGTTCTCCAAGAGACCCAGTACTTC. Translation gives CASREEVLQETQYF.

On this clone itself: At one end the junction does not follow the germline gene, possibly because of a read error. The chain combines TRBV7-7 with TRBJ2-7, with 10 bases lining up with TRBD1. The V gene's germline CDR1 is SSHAT and CDR2 FNYEAQ (reference sequence). The CDR3 sequence is 14 residues long. The CDR3 reads CASSLGTGADEQYF. In nucleotides, the CDR3 is TGTGCTAGCAGCTTGGGGACAGGGGCAGACGAGCAGTACTTC.

The chain joins TRBV6-1 to TRBJ2-1, with 7 bases lining up with TRBD1. CDR3 length: 16 residues. With 0 bases clipped from V and 7 bases from J, the junction kept 9 bases outside the gene matches. The germline V gene encodes CDR1 MNHNS and CDR2 SASEGT. The CDR3 protein is CASSEAGRGQRNEQFF. CDR3 coding DNA: TGTGCCAGCAGTGAAGCGGGAAGGGGGCAAAGGAATGAGCAGTTCTTC.

This clone was detected a few times. The chain joins TRBV5-8 to TRBJ2-2; 16 nucleotides line up with TRBD2. From germline, CDR1 is SGHTS and CDR2 YDEGEE. There are 18 residues in the CDR3. V was pared by 1 base and J by 5 bases, with 5 bases of the junction left unmatched. This chain's CDR3 is CASSLMGTSGRATGELFF. CDR3 sequence (DNA): TGTGCCAGCAGCTTGATGGGGACTAGCGGGAGGGCGACCGGGGAGCTGTTTTTT.

The V and J genes are TRBV6-2 or TRBV6-3 and TRBJ2-3, with D tentatively TRBD2 (5 bases). The CDR3 contains 14 residues. The germline V gene has CDR1 MNHEY and CDR2 SVGEGT. V lost 6 bases to trimming and J lost 2 bases, with 12 bases between them. CDR3 in DNA: TGTGCCAGCAGCCCCGGACTGAACACAGATACGCAGTATTTT. Its translation is CASSPGLNTDTQYF.

The chain couples TRBV7-6 to TRBJ2-1; perhaps TRBD2 as D (6 bases). V lost 5 bases, J lost 0 bases, and 11 bases lay in between. The CDR3 sequence is 15 residues long. The V gene's germline CDR1 is SGHVS and CDR2 FNYEAQ. The CDR3 bases are TGTGCCAGCAGCCGAACTAGCTCCTCCTACAATGAGCAGTTCTTC. Protein: CASSRTSSSYNEQFF.

As for this clone: This sample includes further DNA sequences coding for the same CDR3. The gene calls are TRBV6-5 and TRBJ2-7; 8 positions agree with TRBD1. V dropped 6 bases and J dropped 1; count of bases not matched to a gene: 2. The length of the CDR3 is 13 residues. Germline CDR1 and CDR2: MNHEY and SVGAGI. The CDR3 spells CASRRQGSYEQYF. The DNA for the CDR3 is TGTGCCAGCAGACGACAGGGGTCCTACGAGCAGTACTTC.

CDR3 protein: CASSLTGTGPSGANVLTF. CDR3 bases: TGTGCCAGCAGCCTAACCGGGACAGGGCCCTCTGGGGCCAACGTCCTGACTTTC. The genes are TRBV9 and TRBJ2-6, with 9 positions matching TRBD1. This CDR3 is 18 amino acids long. V shed 4 bases, J shed 0 bases, and the junction held 8 bases outside the gene matches. Germline values: CDR1 SGDLS, CDR2 YYNGEE.

This chain links TRBV28 with TRBJ2-2; D may be TRBD2 (6 bases). Trimming took 3 bases from V and 1 from J, leaving 15 bases between them. The germline gives CDR1 MDHEN, CDR2 SYDVKM. This CDR3 is built from 17 residues. The DNA for the CDR3 is TGTGCCAGCAGTTTTCAAGCGGGCTTACTGAACACCGGGGAGCTGTTTTTT. Its translation is CASSFQAGLLNTGELFF.